This T cell receptor beta chain is drawn from a study of blood T cell repertoires in COVID-19. CDR3 size: 12 residues. CDR1 and CDR2 (germline): SQVTM, ANQGSEA. Trimming removed 2 bases at V and 3 bases at J, with 7 bases between. TCRdb's copy holds only in-frame clones and misses some; the assay was immunoSEQ multiplex PCR. In the table there are a few hundred thousand clones, more than 75% of which are singletons. The chain links TRBV29-1 to TRBJ1-1; D call uncertain. This TCR came from a woman aged 55-69 years with COVID-19, enrolled during active disease. What was sequenced was peripheral blood. CDR3 amino acids: CSVEQYDTEAFF. In DNA, the CDR3 is TGCAGCGTTGAACAGTACGACACTGAAGCTTTCTTT. Drawing the rest from reference TRBV29-1 and TRBJ1-1, the complete variable domain is SAVISQKPSRDICQRGTSLTIQCQVDSQVTMMFWYRQQPGQSLTLIATANQGSEATYESGFVIDKFPISRPNLTFSTLTVSNMSPEDSSIYLCSVEQYDTEAFFGQGTRLTVV.